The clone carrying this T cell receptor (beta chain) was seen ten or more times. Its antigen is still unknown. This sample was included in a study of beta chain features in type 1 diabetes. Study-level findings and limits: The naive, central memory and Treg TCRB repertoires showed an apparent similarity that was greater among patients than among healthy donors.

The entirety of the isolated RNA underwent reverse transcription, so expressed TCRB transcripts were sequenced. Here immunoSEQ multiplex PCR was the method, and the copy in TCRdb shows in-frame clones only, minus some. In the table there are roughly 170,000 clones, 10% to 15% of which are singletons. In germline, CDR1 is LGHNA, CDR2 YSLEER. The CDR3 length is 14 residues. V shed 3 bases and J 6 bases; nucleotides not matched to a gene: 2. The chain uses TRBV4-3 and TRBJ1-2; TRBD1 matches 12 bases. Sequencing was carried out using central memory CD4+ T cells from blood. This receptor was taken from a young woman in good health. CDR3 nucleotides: TGCGCCAGCAGCCAGGGGGACAGGGGGCATGGCTACACCTTC. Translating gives CASSQGDRGHGYTF.